Following are 22 T cell receptor beta chains from one sample sequenced in a study of T cell changes during pregnancy in multiple sclerosis. TCRdb's table, derived via immunoSEQ multiplex PCR, lists solely in-frame clones and lacks some. Seen here are 84,000 or so clones, approximately 94% observed once, and the top ten hold 2% to 2.5%. The source material was peripheral blood, sampled in the third trimester of pregnancy. These receptors were taken from a female donor with multiple sclerosis, enrolled in a pregnancy study.

This clone occurred once. The chain links TRBV19 to TRBJ1-1; perhaps TRBD1 as D (6 bases). V gave up 5 bases and J gave up 5 bases, with 15 bases separating them. Germline CDR1 is LNHDA and CDR2 is SQIVND (reference sequence). This CDR3 region has 14 residues. The CDR3 sequence: CASSVKGVFTEAFF. CDR3 bases: TGTGCCAGTAGTGTAAAGGGGGTTTTTACTGAAGCTTTCTTT.

V gene TRBV13 combines with J gene TRBJ1-1; 7 bases fit TRBD1. The germline gives CDR1 PRHDT, CDR2 FYEKMQ (reference sequence). V was pared by 7 bases and J by 5 bases, with 4 bases of the junction left unmatched. The CDR3 is made up of 12 amino acids. CDR3 residues: CASIYRGTEAFF. In nucleotides, the CDR3 is TGTGCCAGCATCTACAGGGGAACTGAAGCTTTCTTT.

This clone was seen a single time. The chain has TRBV19 and TRBJ1-5, with D perhaps TRBD1 (5 bases). V lost 7 bases and J 3 bases, leaving 22 bases between the germline ends. The CDR3 is 17 amino acids. Germline V gene sequence: CDR1 LNHDA, CDR2 SQIVND (reference sequence). In nucleotides, the CDR3 is TGTGCCAGTAAACACGACGCCTTGGCAGGGTTCAATCAGCCCCAGCATTTT. Amino acids: CASKHDALAGFNQPQHF.

The CDR3 spells CASSYEQEGTGELFF. The CDR3 coding sequence is TGTGCCAGCAGTTACGAACAGGAGGGCACCGGGGAGCTGTTTTTT. The chain recombines TRBV6-5 with TRBJ2-2; possibly TRBD2 for D (6 bases). The V and J ends lost 2 bases and 4 bases respectively, with 11 bases between them. The CDR3 spans 15 residues. Germline CDR1 reads MNHEY; CDR2 reads SVGAGI.

CDR3 sequence (DNA): TGTGCCAGCAGCGACGCGGGGGGGGCCAACGTCCTGACTTTC. Its translation is CASSDAGGANVLTF. This chain uses TRBV25-1 with TRBJ2-6; the D gene is possibly TRBD2 (6 bases). CDR1 is MGHDK and CDR2 is SYGVNS in the germline V gene. The CDR3 has 14 amino acids. V shed 6 bases and J shed 4 bases, with 10 bases lying between them.

CDR3 in DNA: TGTGCCAGCAGCTTGGGGTACAGAGACCCTGAAGCTTTCTTT. This gives the protein CASSLGYRDPEAFF. V and J are TRBV5-5 and TRBJ1-1; no firm D call. There are 14 residues in the CDR3. V was pared by 0 bases and J by 6 bases, with 12 bases between. Per germline, CDR1 SGHKS and CDR2 YYEKEE (reference sequence).

V gene TRBV5-6 combines with J gene TRBJ2-7, with 10 bases lining up with TRBD1. Germline CDR1 reads SGHDT; CDR2 reads YYEEEE. The junction had 12 bases not matched to a gene; V was cut back by 4 bases and J by 2 bases. The CDR3 is made up of 17 amino acids. CDR3 sequence: CASSLLDGTGVPYEQYF. CDR3 nucleotides: TGTGCCAGCAGCCTTTTGGACGGGACAGGGGTCCCCTACGAGCAGTACTTC.

The rearrangement uses TRBV6-1 and TRBJ1-2; 8 positions agree with TRBD1. V lost 6 bases to trimming and J lost 4 bases; unmatched junction nucleotides: 4. The CDR3 is 13 residues long. From germline, CDR1 is MNHNS and CDR2 SASEGT. CDR3 DNA: TGTGCCAGCAGGGACAGGGTCGGCTATGGCTACACCTTC. This gives the protein CASRDRVGYGYTF.

Regarding this clone: One end of the junction varies from germline; a read error may be responsible. This chain connects TRBV7-7 to TRBJ2-7; TRBD1 aligns across 11 bases. This CDR3 region has 15 residues. Germline V gene sequence: CDR1 SSHAT, CDR2 FNYEAQ (reference sequence). The CDR3: CASSQGQGVFYEQYF. The DNA for the CDR3 is TGTGCTAGCAGCCAGGGACAGGGGGTGTTCTACGAGCAGTACTTC.

The J gene is TRBJ2-7, the V gene TRBV2, with D maybe TRBD1 (5 bases). The ends were cut back, 6 bases at V and 6 bases at J, with 9 bases in the middle. The CDR3 is 11 amino acids. Germline-derived CDR1 and CDR2 are SNHLY and FYNNEI. CDR3 in DNA: TGTGCCAGCAGACAGGATGGCGAGCAGTACTTC. It specifies CASRQDGEQYF.

The V gene is TRBV25-1, the J gene TRBJ2-1, with 11 bases fitting TRBD2. V dropped 3 bases and J dropped 1; count of bases not matched to a gene: 8. The CDR3 has 18 residues. Germline CDR1 reads MGHDK; CDR2 reads SYGVNS. The CDR3 nucleotides are TGTGCCAGCAGTGATCGAGCTAGCGGGGGGACATCCTACAATGAGCAGTTCTTC. This sequence encodes CASSDRASGGTSYNEQFF.

The chain has TRBV7-6 and TRBJ2-1, with 10 bases aligning to TRBD2. The ends lost 2 bases at V and 10 bases at J; junction bases unmatched: 14. The CDR3 extends over 17 amino acids. Germline V CDR1 and CDR2: SGHVS, FNYEAQ. CDR3 sequence (DNA): TGTGCCAGCAGCTTACCGAATACTAGCGGGGTACCCGGGGAGCAGTTCTTC. Encoded protein: CASSLPNTSGVPGEQFF.

The chain has TRBV5-6 and TRBJ2-7; 11 nucleotides line up with TRBD1. The V gene end was trimmed by 4 bases and the J gene end by 4 bases; junction bases not matched to a gene: 4. This CDR3 is built from 14 residues. Per the germline V gene, CDR1 is SGHDT and CDR2 is YYEEEE. CDR3 in DNA: TGTGCCAGCAGCCCCGGACAGGGGGCTTACGAGCAGTACTTC. It translates to CASSPGQGAYEQYF.

The chain is built from TRBV2 and TRBJ2-5; 11 bases agree with TRBD2. V was clipped by 6 bases and J by 1 base; unmatched bases: 16. CDR3 length: 19 amino acids. Germline values: CDR1 SNHLY, CDR2 FYNNEI. This CDR3 is CASRDPGLADHTPQETQYF. The CDR3 DNA reads as TGTGCCAGCAGGGACCCGGGACTAGCGGACCATACACCCCAAGAGACCCAGTACTTC. The complete variable domain, with remaining parts taken from reference TRBV2 and TRBJ2-5, reads EPEVTQTPSHQVTQMGQEVILRCVPISNHLYFYWYRQILGQKVEFLVSFYNNEISEKSEIFDDQFSVERPDGSNFTLKIRSTKLEDSAMYFCASRDPGLADHTPQETQYFGPGTRLLVL.

The chain links TRBV7-2 to TRBJ2-2; tentative D call: TRBD1 (5 bases). Trimming left V 5 bases short and J 7 bases short, with 11 bases between. From germline, CDR1 is SGHTA and CDR2 FQGNSA. The CDR3 spans 13 residues. The CDR3 DNA reads TGTGCCAGCAGCCCTGCAAGGGGCGGGGAGCTGTTTTTT. Protein product: CASSPARGGELFF.

V is TRBV11-2 and J is TRBJ2-7; 9 nucleotides align to TRBD2. The germline CDR1 and CDR2 sequences are SGHAT and FQNNGV. The junction had 3 bases not matched to a gene; V was cut back by 1 base and J by 2 bases. CDR3 length equals 15 residues. The CDR3 reads CASSLGAGGPYEQYF. The CDR3 DNA is TGTGCCAGCAGCTTAGGAGCGGGGGGTCCCTACGAGCAGTACTTC.

The genes are TRBV9 and TRBJ2-5, with TRBD1 identical over 7 bases. With 0 bases clipped from V and 4 bases from J, the junction kept 6 bases outside the gene matches. The CDR3 runs 15 residues. Germline CDR1 is SGDLS and CDR2 is YYNGEE. CDR3 coding DNA: TGTGCCAGCAGCGTAGCTCAGGGGGTTACAGAGACCCAGTACTTC. It translates to CASSVAQGVTETQYF.

V is TRBV19 and J is TRBJ1-5; tentatively, D is TRBD1 (5 bases). Deletions cut 6 bases from V and 2 bases from J, with 23 bases between. The CDR3 covers 18 residues. Germline V gene lookup returns CDR1 LNHDA and CDR2 SQIVND (reference sequence). CDR3 DNA sequence: TGTGCCAGTAGGGAAGAGGGCGGGGCGCTCTATGGCAATCAGCCCCAGCATTTT. Protein sequence: CASREEGGALYGNQPQHF.

The J gene is TRBJ2-7, the V gene TRBV15; a possible D gene is TRBD1 (6 bases). Per germline, CDR1 LNHNV and CDR2 YYDKDF (reference sequence). CDR3 length: 14 residues. With 4 bases removed from V and 3 bases from J, the gap between germline ends came to 13 bases. As DNA, the CDR3 is TGTGCCACCAGCAAAAGAGGACAGTACTACGAGCAGTACTTC. Its protein product is CATSKRGQYYEQYF.

The chain recombines TRBV5-6 with TRBJ1-5, with D perhaps matching TRBD1 (5 bases). Germline loops: CDR1 SGHDT, CDR2 YYEEEE. The CDR3 loop spans 13 amino acids. The V end was cut by 3 bases, the J end by 2 bases, with 6 bases between. CDR3 residues: CASSSGGNQPQHF. CDR3 nucleotides: TGTGCCAGCAGCTCGGGGGGCAATCAGCCCCAGCATTTT.

This chain connects TRBV5-1 to TRBJ2-7, with D tentatively TRBD1 (5 bases). V was cut by 4 bases and J by 6 bases, with 29 bases left in between. The CDR3 sequence is 18 residues long. CDR1 is SGHRS, CDR2 YFSETQ, per germline. For the CDR3, the DNA is TGCGCCAGCAGCCAACCAGTTCTAGAGACAGACGACGTTGCCGAGCAGTACTTC. Translating gives CASSQPVLETDDVAEQYF.

This chain joins TRBV7-6 and TRBJ2-5; TRBD1 agrees at 7 bases. V shed 3 bases, J shed 2 bases, and the junction held 3 bases outside the gene matches. The CDR3 contains 14 residues. Germline V lookup: CDR1 SGHVS, CDR2 FNYEAQ. As DNA, the CDR3 is TGTGCCAGCAGCTTCACACAGGGGCAAGAGACCCAGTACTTC. Translating gives CASSFTQGQETQYF.